This passage covers 20 T cell receptor beta chains from one sample sequenced in a study of blood T cells in healthy people across ages. A second PCR, run for about 7 to 11 cycles, used a sample-barcoded 5' primer plus a J-beta primer mix. Each CDR3 protein gets one entry after TCRdb re-called the 5' RACE reads with MiXCR. The repertoire holds roughly 900,000 distinct CDR3 sequences, with around 30% as singletons. Sequenced input: blood. The receptors come from an elderly woman in good health.

This rearrangement joins TRBV5-6 to TRBJ2-7; D may be TRBD2 (7 bases). From germline, CDR1 is SGHDT and CDR2 YYEEEE. The CDR3 totals 15 residues. The ends were cut back, 2 bases at V and 7 bases at J, with 19 bases in the middle. The chain's CDR3 is CASSFWGGSHNEQYF. CDR3 sequence (DNA): TGTGCCAGCAGCTTTTGGGGGGGCTCCCACAATGAGCAGTACTTC.

This clonotype was counted a few times. J is TRBJ1-5 and V is TRBV6-2 or TRBV6-3; D is unclear. The V end was cut by 4 bases, the J end by 0 bases, with 19 bases between. CDR3 size: 18 residues. Looked up from germline, CDR1 is MNHEY and CDR2 is SVGEGT. This chain's CDR3 is CASSSTTDGPYSNQPQHF. The CDR3 DNA is TGTGCCAGCAGTTCTACGACGGACGGACCTTATAGCAATCAGCCCCAGCATTTT.

The table lists this clonotype with many counts. This sequence joins TRBV29-1 and TRBJ2-1, with 8 bases lining up with TRBD2. The CDR3 spans 16 residues. V lost 4 bases and J lost 0; bases outside the gene matches: 8. Germline assignment: CDR1 SQVTM and CDR2 ANQGSEA. The CDR3 sequence: CSVGASGQSSYNEQFF. CDR3 nucleotide sequence: TGCAGCGTTGGGGCTAGCGGGCAAAGCTCCTACAATGAGCAGTTCTTC.

This clonotype was counted many times. The chain has TRBV6-5 and TRBJ1-4; D is possibly TRBD1 (5 bases). Trimming took 7 bases from V and 8 from J, leaving 11 bases between them. This CDR3 is built from 12 residues. Germline V CDR1 and CDR2: MNHEY, SVGAGI. In DNA, the CDR3 is TGTGCCAGCACCAGGGCGGGGGAAAAACTGTTTTTT. Residues: CASTRAGEKLFF.

In this sample, this clonotype turned up a few times. CDR3 sequence: CASSLGVRTDTQYF. CDR3 coding DNA: TGTGCCAGCAGTTTGGGGGTGAGGACAGATACGCAGTATTTT. The rearrangement links TRBV12-3 or TRBV12-4 to TRBJ2-3; D is tentatively TRBD1 or TRBD2 (5 bases each). The CDR3 covers 14 residues. V gave up 3 bases and J gave up 3 bases, with 10 bases separating them.

This chain joins TRBV20-1 and TRBJ2-7, with 9 bases aligning to TRBD1. V shed 3 bases, J shed 0 bases, and the junction held 9 bases outside the gene matches. CDR3 length: 16 amino acids. Per the germline V gene, CDR1 is DFQATT and CDR2 is SNEGSKA (reference sequence). Here the CDR3 DNA reads TGCAGTGCTAGTCCTACAGGGACAGGGAGCTCCTACGAGCAGTACTTC. As protein: CSASPTGTGSSYEQYF.

Worth noting for this clonotype: A much bigger clone sits one base away, suggesting this may be a read error. The chain has TRBV25-1 and TRBJ1-1, with D possibly TRBD1 on 6 matching bases. V gave up 5 bases and J gave up 4 bases, with 29 bases separating them. This CDR3 has 19 residues. From germline, CDR1 is MGHDK and CDR2 SYGVNS. The CDR3 nucleotides read TGTGCCAGCAGTCCTACGGAACAGGGCTTGGGGATAATGAGCACTGAAGCTTTCTTT. Translating gives CASSPTEQGLGIMSTEAFF. The entire variable domain, with the rest obtained from reference TRBV25-1 and TRBJ1-1, is as follows: EADIYQTPRYLVIGTGKKITLECSQTMGHDKMYWYQQDPGMELHLIHYSYGVNSTEKGDLSSESTVSRIRTEHFPLTLESARPSHTSQYLCASSPTEQGLGIMSTEAFFGQGTRLTVV.

This clonotype was counted at least ten times. This chain uses TRBV7-2 with TRBJ1-1; D ambiguous. V lost 5 bases, J lost 5 bases, and 18 bases lay in between. Looked up from germline, CDR1 is SGHTA and CDR2 is FQGNSA. This CDR3 contains 15 residues. CDR3 loop: CASSGYGPHGTEAFF. The CDR3 bases are TGTGCCAGCAGCGGATACGGCCCCCACGGGACTGAAGCTTTCTTT.

The chain is built from TRBV7-2 and TRBJ2-1; D gene unclear. Germline V gene lookup returns CDR1 SGHTA and CDR2 FQGNSA. V was shortened by 4 bases and J by 10 bases, with 11 bases between the two germline ends. The CDR3 has 12 amino acids. In DNA, the CDR3 is TGTGCCAGCAGCTCTCCAGCGAGGGAGCAGTTCTTC. Its translation: CASSSPAREQFF.

V and J are TRBV5-1 and TRBJ2-1; tentative D call: TRBD1 (6 bases). Germline V CDR1 and CDR2: SGHRS, YFSETQ. V was trimmed by 7 bases and J by 7 bases, leaving 15 bases between them. This CDR3 comprises 13 residues. CDR3 region: CASGLQGRNEQFF. CDR3 DNA sequence: TGCGCCAGCGGATTACAGGGAAGGAATGAGCAGTTCTTC.

Many counts were recorded for this clonotype. This rearrangement joins TRBV5-1 to TRBJ2-1; the match to TRBD2 covers 8 bases. Germline assignment: CDR1 SGHRS and CDR2 YFSETQ. V gave up 4 bases and J gave up 6 bases; unmatched junction bases: 9. The CDR3 totals 15 residues. CDR3 loop: CASSPNSGRANEQFF. CDR3 DNA: TGCGCCAGCAGCCCCAATTCCGGGAGGGCCAATGAGCAGTTCTTC. The full variable domain, its missing parts supplied by reference TRBV5-1 and TRBJ2-1, is KAGVTQTPRYLIKTRGQQVTLSCSPISGHRSVSWYQQTPGQGLQFLFEYFSETQRNKGNFPGRFSGRQFSNSRSEMNVSTLELGDSALYLCASSPNSGRANEQFFGPGTRLTVL.

In its sample, this clonotype was seen many times. This chain connects TRBV2 to TRBJ2-3; possibly TRBD2 for D (7 bases). The ends were cut back, 7 bases at V and 6 bases at J, with 17 bases in the middle. The CDR3 runs to 14 residues. Germline loops: CDR1 SNHLY, CDR2 FYNNEI. CDR3 region: CASTRGGVRDTQYF. In DNA, the CDR3 is TGTGCCAGCACCCGAGGGGGGGTCCGCGATACGCAGTATTTT.

Ten or more counts support this clonotype. The rearrangement links TRBV10-2 to TRBJ1-1; a possible D gene is TRBD1 (6 bases). This CDR3 comprises 13 residues. Trimming removed 6 bases from V and 4 bases from J, with 12 bases in between. In germline, CDR1 is WSHSY, CDR2 SAAADI. This chain's CDR3 is CASSRGESTEAFF. The CDR3 DNA sequence: TGCGCCAGCAGCAGGGGTGAGAGCACTGAAGCTTTCTTT.

This clonotype came up a few times. The chain has TRBV18 and TRBJ1-5; D gene unclear. Germline assignment: CDR1 KGHSH and CDR2 LQKENI. With 2 bases removed from V and 8 bases from J, the gap between germline ends came to 13 bases. The CDR3 is 14 residues long. The CDR3 is CASSPDQRSEPQHF. The CDR3 DNA is TGTGCCAGCTCACCAGATCAGAGGAGTGAGCCCCAGCATTTT. Using reference TRBV18 and TRBJ1-5 for the parts outside the CDR3, the full variable domain is NAGVMQNPRHLVRRRGQEARLRCSPMKGHSHVYWYRQLPEEGLKFMVYLQKENIIDESGMPKERFSAEFPKEGPSILRIQQVVRGDSAAYFCASSPDQRSEPQHFGDGTRLSIL.

The V call is TRBV6-6, the J call TRBJ1-2, with TRBD1 matching over 8 bases. The V and J ends lost 7 bases and 3 bases, in that order; junction bases with no gene match: 7. The germline V gene has CDR1 MNHNY and CDR2 SVGAGI (reference sequence). The CDR3 is 14 amino acids. The CDR3: CASNTGGSDYGYTF. In DNA, the CDR3 is TGTGCCAGCAACACAGGGGGGAGTGACTATGGCTACACCTTC.

This clonotype was seen more than once but under ten times. This may stem from a read error, because a much larger clone lies one nucleotide away. The chain combines TRBV20-1 with TRBJ2-6; 9 bases align to TRBD1. CDR3 length: 17 amino acids. Germline V CDR1 and CDR2: DFQATT, SNEGSKA (reference sequence). The CDR3 nucleotides read TGCAGTGCCCTGAGGAGGGACAGGGTGGCTGGGGCCAACGTCCGGACTTTC. It encodes CSALRRDRVAGANVRTF.

Concerning this clonotype itself: This may arise from a read error, as a much more abundant clone is one base away. This chain joins TRBV20-1 and TRBJ1-4; TRBD1 aligns across 7 bases. Germline CDR1 DFQATT, CDR2 SNEGSKA (reference sequence). The CDR3 totals 15 residues. Here the CDR3 reads CSAPPGGTTDEKLFF. In DNA, the CDR3 is TGCAGTGCACCGCCAGGGGGGACAACTGATGAAAAACTGTTTTTT.

This clonotype was detected many times. The rearrangement joins TRBV5-1 to TRBJ2-3, with 11 bases fitting TRBD2. The CDR3 length is 14 residues. Germline assignment: CDR1 SGHRS and CDR2 YFSETQ. J gave up 4 bases and V 5 bases, and 3 bases lay outside the gene matches. The CDR3 sequence is CASSPSGGSDTQYF. The CDR3, as DNA: TGCGCCAGCAGTCCTAGCGGGGGGTCAGATACGCAGTATTTT.

This clonotype was seen a handful of times. For the CDR3, the DNA is TGCAGTGCTAGAGATACTAGCGGGACCTACGAGCAGTACTTC. Its translation is CSARDTSGTYEQYF. The chain joins TRBV20-1 to TRBJ2-7; 10 bases agree with TRBD2. V lost 0 bases and J lost 2; bases outside the gene matches: 1. In germline, CDR1 is DFQATT, CDR2 SNEGSKA (reference sequence). There are 14 residues in the CDR3.

The chain carries TRBV21-1 and TRBJ1-5; the table's TRBD1 call for D was not verified on the DNA. TRBV21-1 is classified as a pseudogene. The CDR3 length is 18 residues. This chain's CDR3 is CASSNIGTALMSNQPQHF. The CDR3 DNA is TGTGCCAGCAGCAATATTGGGACAGCCCTTATGAGCAATCAGCCCCAGCATTTT.